This T cell receptor beta chain was sequenced in a study of cytomegalovirus exposure and HLA in healthy donors (TCRdb year 2017). For context, the study as a whole: An earlier analysis of about 530 of the donors reported roughly 300 Gb of sequence data and 100 million to 120 million unique TCR beta sequences obtained from about 170 million T cells. Every discovery cohort repertoire had been produced on one sequencing platform. The genetic ancestry cluster associated with self-reported Caucasian donors included around four fifths of the roughly 390 genotyped donors. To predict cytomegalovirus infection status, the study combined high-throughput TCR immunosequencing, statistical association of individual TCRs with disease status, and machine learning. The study profiled the T cell repertoires of hundreds of subjects by immunosequencing and related them to cytomegalovirus serostatus. Four or five DR-DQ haplotypes were handled as single units for association and clustering because linkage in the cohort was strong. In addition to the first cohort of about 650 subjects, a separate validation cohort of around 110 different subjects was used. In the later analysis, no new phenotypic data were used to find candidate immune exposures; instead, reliance was placed on TCR beta sequences and their occurrence across donors. A later analysis re-analyzed previously published TCR beta repertoires from 650 to 800 donors and added high-resolution HLA genotyping to study TCR occurrence patterns. The number of donors typed differed by locus, with about 629-640 for A, B, C, DRB1 and DQB1, around 520 for DQA1, under 610 for DPA1, and some 450 for DPB1. Approximately 300 gigabases of sequencing data and 91 million or so unique TCR sequences made up an early release that covered 500 to 650 HLA-typed donors. Class I and class II HLA loci were covered by the typing at four-digit resolution. An earlier analysis of some 500 of the donors applied high-throughput TCR beta sequencing to assess whether each TCR beta V gene segment acted as functional or pseudogenic. The study aimed to test whether signatures of past pathogen exposure could be identified by cataloging public T cell receptors. Donor age, sex, ethnicity and CMV serostatus were compiled together with the repertoire data. Among 398 genotyped donors of the cohort, an average of roughly 230,000 unique TCR beta nucleotide sequences was sequenced per donor, of which roughly 18% were non-productive. A later genetic analysis took genome-wide SNP genotypes for about three fifths of the 666 donors and used that subset as a discovery cohort. The study at large found these results: This cohort had only TCR beta chains sequenced, and the lack of alpha or paired-chain data limited which features could be detected. A few of the identified cytomegalovirus-associated TCR beta chains were confirmed in vitro to be specific for cytomegalovirus antigens. Strong co-occurrence of HLA alleles, especially DR and DQ, made assigning TCR associations to individual alleles difficult. In a later genetic analysis, fewer N-insertions in productive TCRs were reported among donors in an Asian-associated ancestry cluster than the roughly 640-donor mean. Sequencing depth was assumed to be roughly uniform across donors in the presence/absence analyses, though that assumption may not hold. In a later analysis, HLA-associated TCR beta chains were found to be more clonally expanded and to have lower generation probabilities than equally common non-associated chains. Correlated functional status among segregating V segments might reflect linkage disequilibrium, but an unknown experimental factor could not be ruled out. In a later analysis, 16,951 TCR beta sequences were associated with specific HLA alleles at a false discovery rate of 0.05. An earlier analysis of around 540 of the donors showed that most TCR beta V segments appeared in productive rearrangements either about 87% or about 30% of the time, which broadly matched IMGT annotations. According to a later analysis, parvovirus B19, influenza, CMV and Epstein-Barr virus appeared linked to several top co-occurrence clusters. Some IMGT-functional V segments, including TRBV6-2 and TRBV6-3, could not be distinguished by the 87-base-pair reads and were therefore excluded. In a later analysis, TCR association rates were found to vary across HLA loci, with the most associated TCRs seen for DRB1 alleles and the fewest for HLA-C alleles. A cluster of highly shared sequence variants was judged likely to represent a technical artifact of the sequencing pipeline. In both the original and validation cohorts, the classifier was reported to diagnose cytomegalovirus status with high specificity and sensitivity. Most TCR sequences were seen in very few donors, while some public TCRs were found in many individuals. Most CMV-associated TCR beta chains appeared to be HLA-restricted in a later analysis, and the HLA associations seemed to be driven largely by CMV exposure. According to the authors, the approach could potentially be generalized to other disease states and immunological phenotypes. A further reported finding was that TCR beta sequences accurately predicted the HLA-A and HLA-B alleles for most subjects in the first cohort. The study listed approximately 160 TCR beta chains as associated with cytomegalovirus. CMV serostatus was the only immune exposure information available for the cohort. V-gene and J-gene trimming of TCR beta chains was associated with a missense DCLRE1C variant in a later genetic analysis, and the association was replicated in an independent cohort. About 15 rarely observed V segments, including chromosome 9 orphons, were excluded from the earlier analysis of approximately 600 of the donors because counts were too low. Because HLA typing was missing for some donors at each locus, association tests included only the typed subset.

This clone was seen just once. Its antigen specificity is not known. Base qualities are not provided; no much larger clone lies one nucleotide away. Library method: the immunoSEQ multiplex PCR assay. For the multiplex PCR, a mixture combining 60 forward primers for TCR Vbeta segments and 13 reverse primers for TCR Jbeta segments was used. A multiplex PCR assay on genomic DNA amplified the CDR3 region of rearranged TCR beta genes. The Illumina HiSeq System was used to sequence the amplified TCR beta libraries as 87-base-pair reads. Per the source publication's procedure: A later analysis counted tens of millions of unique TCR beta chains across the 550 to 700 repertoires, and around 9.9 million of these chains were shared by at least two donors. To remove PCR and sequencing errors, raw reads were error-corrected and collapsed into unique sequences using a nearest-neighbor algorithm that merged closely related sequences. To assign V, D and J gene segments, CDR3 sequences were aligned to IMGT reference sequences. For a sequence to be retained, a match of at least six nucleotides was required to both a V gene segment and a J gene segment. Rearrangements were called productive when the CDR3 lacked stop codons and stayed in frame with V and J; all others were non-productive. Following IMGT convention, CDR3 was defined as the stretch from the second conserved V-encoded cysteine up to the conserved J-encoded phenylalanine. In an earlier analysis of more than 550 of the donors, sequences lacking an unambiguous match to a single V gene segment were excluded. In an earlier analysis of some 590 of the donors, a V segment was called functional when productive rearrangements were above 56.7%, and segregating when the standard deviation between donors exceeded 5%. A statistical classification framework was built to diagnose cytomegalovirus status from the catalog of TCR beta chain sequences. In a later analysis, TCR nucleotide sequences were compared against IMGT/GENE-DB human TR gene sequences so that V and J genes could be assigned. A later analysis assigned CDR3 sequences and most-parsimonious VDJ recombination scenarios with the TCRdist pipeline. In a later analysis, every TCR beta chain was defined by the combination of its CDR3 amino acid sequence and its V-gene family, and reads without a unique V-gene family were dropped. A later analysis removed roughly 590 highly shared, low-generation-probability nucleotide sequences to deal with suspected cross-contamination and a sequencing artifact. In a later analysis, a clonal expansion index for each public chain was calculated from normalized within-repertoire ranks of inferred template counts. In a later analysis, generation probabilities were computed using a VDJ recombination model fitted to out-of-frame rearrangements, and the results were checked against IGoR. In a later analysis, hypergeometric tests were used to score TCR-TCR, TCR-HLA and TCR-CMV co-occurrence, with a repertoire-size bias correction applied to TCR pairs. In a later analysis, false discovery rates were estimated by permuting HLA or CMV assignments 20 times. In a later analysis, co-occurring TCRs were grouped with DBSCAN, and TCRdist sequence similarity was added when clustering was performed within HLA-allele-positive subsets. For co-occurrence clustering, repertoires with fewer than 30,000 or more than 120,000 public chains were excluded, along with 5 or 6 repertoires with anomalous nucleotide sharing. The immuneACCESS repertoire file appears here via TCRdb, limited to in-frame rearrangements. These files lack a portion of the clones; in checked studies, under half of the deficit traces to unresolved V genes, and the cause of the others is not known. V and J calls and clone size are copied from that table; D and trimming were computed from the DNA. The sample table contains over 90,000 clones; only one count was recorded for over 70% of them. The ten largest clonotypes hold roughly 4% of the sample.

The cohort was made up of 666 healthy bone marrow donors. At the time of sampling, all cohort members were nominally healthy, though unrecorded immune exposures were likely present. The donor was CMV seropositive and belonged to the group of some 290 seropositive cohort members. Every donor gave a peripheral blood sample, and the peripheral blood mononuclear cells from that sample were used for TCR beta sequencing. The Qiagen DNeasy Blood Extraction Kit was used to extract genomic DNA from the blood cell samples. The CDR3 covers 14 residues, taking in both the cysteine and the phenylalanine. The only DNA kept is the CDR3, 42 bases in frame from the first base. V loses 8 bases, J loses 0 bases, and the germline ends lie 14 bases apart. The germline V gene specifies MNHNS as CDR1 and SASEGT as CDR2.

Sequencing input: PBMCs. The receptor's source is a man over 45 in good health and CMV-seropositive. The chain is made from TRBV6-1 and TRBJ2-7, and possibly TRBD2, on 6 matching bases. The DNA sequence is TGTGCCAGCTTGGCGGGACGTATCTCCTACGAGCAGTACTTC. Its product reads: CASLAGRISYEQYF.